This TCR beta chain was found in a study of blood T cell repertoires in COVID-19. Cohorts were determined from participant-reported clinical history. Original analysis: Reference gene primers were amplified, and this amplification served to estimate nucleated cell counts. TCRdb's table, derived via immunoSEQ multiplex PCR, lists solely in-frame clones and lacks some. V, J and clone size were drawn from that table, and D and trimming were deduced from the DNA. The top ten hold around 5.9% of the sample, which has 150,000 to 200,000 clones, around 81% seen once. This clone has a handful of counts. The CDR3 has 13 residues. V shed 1 base and J shed 8 bases, with 7 bases lying between them. Germline lookup yields CDR1 SGHTS and CDR2 YDEGEE.

This TCR was sampled from a man aged 35 to 55 who had recovered from COVID-19. The J gene is TRBJ1-6, the V gene TRBV5-8; D may be TRBD1 (6 bases). What was sequenced was PBMCs or T cells enriched from blood (not recorded which). CDR3 nucleotide sequence: TGTGCCAGCAGCTTGAACAGGGATTCACCCCTCCACTTT. Translated, it gives CASSLNRDSPLHF. Together with reference TRBV5-8 and TRBJ1-6, the CDR3 gives the full variable domain: EAGVTQSPTHLIKTRGQQATLRCSPISGHTSVYWYQQALGLGLQFLLWYDEGEERNRGNFPPRFSGRQFPNYSSELNVNALELEDSALYLCASSLNRDSPLHFGNGTRLTVT.